The 17 T cell receptor beta chains given below trace back to one sample, sequenced in a study of regulatory dendritic cells for organ transplantation. The method was immunoSEQ multiplex PCR; TCRdb's version includes in-frame clones alone and lacks a portion of them. The sample gives 28,000 or so clones, 80% to 85% of which show up once; approximately 0.1% is in the top ten. Sequenced material: naive CD4+ T cells from blood. The subset: CD45RA+ naive T cells. These receptors were obtained from a human donor in good health.

The V and J genes are TRBV29-1 and TRBJ1-2; 7 positions match TRBD1. The junction had 9 bases not matched to a gene; V was cut back by 8 bases and J by 3 bases. CDR1 SQVTM and CDR2 ANQGSEA come from the germline V gene. The CDR3 covers 13 residues. CDR3 DNA sequence: TGCAGCTCGAACAGAGGGGGCGACTATGGCTACACCTTC. This encodes CSSNRGGDYGYTF. The full variable domain, rest sourced from reference TRBV29-1 and TRBJ1-2, is SAVISQKPSRDICQRGTSLTIQCQVDSQVTMMFWYRQQPGQSLTLIATANQGSEATYESGFVIDKFPISRPNLTFSTLTVSNMSPEDSSIYLCSSNRGGDYGYTFGSGTRLTVV.

The gene calls are TRBV10-3 and TRBJ2-2; 8 bases are a match to TRBD1. CDR3 length: 16 residues. After removal of 2 bases from V and 3 bases from J, the junction contained 5 bases not matched to a gene. Germline lookup yields CDR1 ENHRY and CDR2 SYGVKD. The CDR3 sequence is CAISEQGAPDTGELFF. Written as DNA, the CDR3 is TGTGCCATCAGTGAGCAGGGGGCGCCGGACACCGGGGAGCTGTTTTTT.

The chain combines TRBV5-1 with TRBJ2-1; D perhaps matches TRBD1 (5 bases). V was clipped by 5 bases and J by 15 bases, with 18 bases between them. Germline V gene lookup returns CDR1 SGHRS and CDR2 YFSETQ. This CDR3 is built from 12 residues. For the CDR3, the DNA is TGCGCCAGCAGTCCCCCGTCGCCAGGGTGGTTCTTC. This gives the protein CASSPPSPGWFF.

This rearrangement joins TRBV2 to TRBJ1-3; a weak D match, TRBD1 (6 bases). The V gene lost 4 bases and the J gene lost 4 bases, with 14 bases spanning the gap. Germline V gene data show CDR1 as SNHLY and CDR2 as FYNNEI. The CDR3 loop spans 15 amino acids. CDR3 residues: CASSGGQGNGNTIYF. In nucleotides, the CDR3 is TGTGCCAGCAGTGGGGGGCAGGGCAACGGAAACACCATATATTTT.

The rearrangement uses TRBV10-3 and TRBJ1-5, with a possible D match to TRBD1 (5 bases). The V gene lost 0 bases and the J gene lost 9 bases, with 12 bases spanning the gap. The CDR3 extends over 14 amino acids. CDR1 is ENHRY, CDR2 SYGVKD, per germline. For the CDR3, the DNA is TGTGCCATCAGTGAGTCGACGGGGGAAAGGCCCCAGCATTTT. Its translation: CAISESTGERPQHF.

The V call is TRBV10-3, the J call TRBJ1-5, with 8 bases identical to TRBD1. Per the germline V gene, CDR1 is ENHRY and CDR2 is SYGVKD. The trim removed 3 bases at V and 2 bases at J, leaving 3 bases unmatched. The CDR3 has 15 amino acids. CDR3 in amino acids: CAISDQDRGNQPQHF. CDR3 DNA sequence: TGTGCCATCAGTGATCAGGACAGGGGCAATCAGCCCCAGCATTTT.

This chain connects TRBV7-9 to TRBJ1-1; 9 positions match TRBD1. This CDR3 spans 15 amino acids. Germline-derived CDR1 and CDR2 are SEHNR and FQNEAQ (reference sequence). Unmatched junction bases numbered 8, after V lost 5 bases and J lost 4 bases. CDR3 region: CASSRTGGGGTEAFF. CDR3 bases: TGTGCCAGCAGCCGAACAGGGGGCGGGGGCACTGAAGCTTTCTTT.

The chain recombines TRBV18 with TRBJ1-1; D unclear. Deletions cut 2 bases from V and 6 bases from J, with 10 bases between. Germline V gene lookup returns CDR1 KGHSH and CDR2 LQKENI. The CDR3 covers 13 residues. CDR3 nucleotides: TGTGCCAGCTCACCAGCGCCGCCCTCTGAAGCTTTCTTT. Amino acid sequence: CASSPAPPSEAFF.

The V call is TRBV5-4, the J call TRBJ2-2, with 11 nucleotides matching TRBD2. The CDR3 covers 16 residues. Losses at the gene ends were 3 bases for V and 4 bases for J; bases not matched to a gene: 5. Per germline, CDR1 SGHNT and CDR2 YYREEE (reference sequence). This chain's CDR3 is CASSSTSGGPTGELFF. CDR3 in DNA: TGTGCCAGCAGCTCCACTAGCGGGGGACCCACCGGGGAGCTGTTTTTT.

The V and J genes are TRBV6-6 and TRBJ2-5; 7 nucleotides agree with TRBD1. Trimming took 6 bases from V and 1 from J; bases not matched to a gene: 5. The germline CDR1 and CDR2 sequences are MNHNY and SVGAGI (reference sequence). This CDR3 has 14 residues. CDR3 amino acids: CASSSDRAQETQYF. The CDR3 DNA follows: TGTGCCAGCAGCTCCGACAGGGCCCAAGAGACCCAGTACTTC.

The chain links TRBV19 to TRBJ2-1, with 7 bases aligning to TRBD1. Trimming cost V 7 bases and J 8 bases; bases outside gene matches: 14. The germline V gene has CDR1 LNHDA and CDR2 SQIVND (reference sequence). The CDR3 is 15 amino acids. CDR3 DNA: TGTGCCAGTACCTCTCCCGGGACAGTTATGGATGAGCAGTTCTTC. The encoded protein is CASTSPGTVMDEQFF.

The CDR3 sequence is CASSQKAGLAYEQFF. As DNA, the CDR3 is TGCGCCAGCAGCCAAAAAGCTGGACTAGCATATGAGCAGTTCTTC. The rearrangement joins TRBV4-3 to TRBJ2-1, with 8 bases that match TRBD2. The length of the CDR3 is 15 residues. With V trimmed by 2 bases and J by 8 bases, 8 bases remained unmatched. Per germline, CDR1 LGHNA and CDR2 YSLEER.

The CDR3 protein is CASSGTGTSGGATQYF. Written as DNA, the CDR3 is TGTGCCAGCAGCGGAACCGGGACTAGCGGGGGGGCGACGCAGTATTTT. The chain carries TRBV9 and TRBJ2-3; TRBD2 matches 16 bases. After removal of 3 bases from V and 9 bases from J, the junction contained 7 bases not matched to a gene. Germline assignment: CDR1 SGDLS and CDR2 YYNGEE. The CDR3 loop spans 16 amino acids. Based on the CDR3 plus reference TRBV9 and TRBJ2-3, the full variable domain is DSGVTQTPKHLITATGQRVTLRCSPRSGDLSVYWYQQSLDQGLQFLIQYYNGEERAKGNILERFSAQQFPDLHSELNLSSLELGDSALYFCASSGTGTSGGATQYFGPGTRLTVL.

This clone was detected only a few times. The chain's CDR3 is CASSREGARSNQPQHF. The CDR3 DNA reads TGTGCCAGTAGTAGGGAAGGGGCCCGTAGCAATCAGCCCCAGCATTTT. The chain has TRBV19 and TRBJ1-5; possibly TRBD1 for D (5 bases). This CDR3 is 16 amino acids long. Trimming shortened V by 4 bases and J by 0 bases, and 13 bases separated the two germline ends. Germline values: CDR1 LNHDA, CDR2 SQIVND (reference sequence).

The chain carries TRBV29-1 and TRBJ2-1, with 8 bases aligning to TRBD2. There are 13 residues in the CDR3. Germline CDR1 SQVTM, CDR2 ANQGSEA. J lost 9 bases, V lost 2 bases, and 6 bases had no gene match. The CDR3 protein is CSVEPAGGGEQFF. The CDR3, as DNA: TGCAGCGTTGAACCCGCGGGGGGCGGTGAGCAGTTCTTC.

This clone appeared a single time. The V gene is TRBV5-1, the J gene TRBJ1-1; 7 bases agree with TRBD1. This CDR3 has 14 residues. Germline V CDR1 and CDR2: SGHRS, YFSETQ. V lost 6 bases and J lost 5; bases outside the gene matches: 10. The CDR3 DNA follows: TGCGCCAGCAATTCCGGGACAGAACAAACTGAAGCTTTCTTT. Translation gives CASNSGTEQTEAFF.

The chain links TRBV19 to TRBJ2-3; TRBD2 aligns across 15 bases. Trimming at V came to 3 bases and at J to 1 base, leaving 2 bases not matched to a gene. Germline CDR1 LNHDA, CDR2 SQIVND (reference sequence). CDR3 size: 17 residues. The CDR3 nucleotides read TGTGCCAGTAGTATTCGGACTAGCGGGGGGGGCACAGATACGCAGTATTTT. Translating gives CASSIRTSGGGTDTQYF.